This T cell receptor beta chain derives from a study of OX40 agonist ivuxolimab in advanced cancers. On the study more broadly: The dose of intravenous ivuxolimab that patients received every 2 weeks ranged from 0.01 to 10 mg/kg. Prior therapy, whether anti-PD-1, anti-PD-L1 or anti-CTLA-4, was allowed, and 30% to 40% had some. Study results and limitations: Both CD4+ and CD8+ T cell populations in blood had undergone clonal expansion by week 6 at 0.1 to 3.0 mg/kg.

The length of the CDR3 is 13 residues. Trimming left V 0 bases short and J 5 bases short, with 8 bases between. Germline V gene lookup returns CDR1 SGHRS and CDR2 YFSETQ. It was autoimmune disease history or systemic immunosuppression that excluded patients. A note on this clone: Its antigen is as yet unknown.

Produced via immunoSEQ multiplex PCR; TCRdb's table is partial and in-frame only. The repertoire holds about 73,000 clones, almost 90% seen once, with approximately 0.81% in the top ten. The V and J genes are TRBV5-1 and TRBJ2-5; possible D gene TRBD2, 5 bases. This clonotype originated in an adult with an advanced solid tumor such as melanoma, head and neck, liver or kidney cancer. The source was CD4+ or CD8+ T cells sorted from blood, collected in a trial of the OX40 agonist ivuxolimab. CDR3 DNA: TGCGCCAGCAGCTTGGGCGGGCCGGAGACCCAGTACTTC. Residues: CASSLGGPETQYF.